One and the same sample provided the 18 T cell receptor beta chains below, sequenced in a study of Graves' ophthalmopathy and Graves' hyperthyroidism. RNA transcripts were the source from which TCR beta CDR3 regions were amplified. Investigators did first-round RT-PCR with HTBI primers, then second-round multiplex PCR. TCRdb re-derived calls from the multiplex PCR reads in MiXCR, one entry per CDR3 protein. The table includes about 390,000 distinct CDR3 sequences, just over 15% detected once. The sequencing input was peripheral blood. The source is a woman aged 18-35 years with stable Graves' hyperthyroidism.

V is TRBV6-1 and J is TRBJ2-5; 9 nucleotides line up with TRBD1. The CDR3 length is 16 residues. Germline V CDR1 and CDR2: MNHNS, SASEGT. The trim removed 7 bases at V and 4 bases at J, leaving 13 bases unmatched. DNA of the CDR3: TGTGCCAGCATTGCGAAAGGGACAGGGAGGTTAGAGACCCAGTACTTC. Encoded protein: CASIAKGTGRLETQYF.

This clonotype has ten or more counts. The chain recombines TRBV29-1 with TRBJ2-2, with TRBD2 matching 13 bases. The ends lost 6 bases at V and 1 base at J; junction bases unmatched: 5. This CDR3 has 16 residues. CDR1 and CDR2 (germline): SQVTM, ANQGSEA. CDR3 loop: CSVRGLAGENTGELFF. The CDR3 DNA sequence: TGCAGCGTCCGCGGACTAGCGGGGGAGAACACCGGGGAGCTGTTTTTT.

This clonotype was detected ten times or more. The rearrangement joins TRBV20-1 to TRBJ1-1; the match to TRBD1 covers 10 bases. After removal of 0 bases from V and 2 bases from J, the junction contained 3 bases not matched to a gene. The CDR3 consists of 15 residues. Germline loops: CDR1 DFQATT, CDR2 SNEGSKA (reference sequence). The CDR3, as DNA: TGCAGTGCTAGAGATAGGGACAGGGGTAACACTGAAGCTTTCTTT. Its protein product is CSARDRDRGNTEAFF.

The chain joins TRBV7-2 to TRBJ2-7, with D tentatively TRBD1 (6 bases). Between the trimmed V and J ends, which lost 3 bases and 0 bases, there was a span of 12 bases. Germline CDR1 SGHTA, CDR2 FQGNSA. This CDR3 is built from 15 residues. CDR3 in amino acids: CASSLTGLPSYEQYF. CDR3 sequence (DNA): TGTGCCAGCAGCTTGACAGGTCTCCCCTCCTACGAGCAGTACTTC.

The V gene is TRBV5-1, the J gene TRBJ1-2; tentative D call: TRBD1 (6 bases). The CDR3 is 13 amino acids. The ends were cut back, 5 bases at V and 4 bases at J, with 12 bases in the middle. Looked up from germline, CDR1 is SGHRS and CDR2 is YFSETQ. CDR3: CASRSDRFYGYTF. For the CDR3, the DNA is TGCGCCAGCAGAAGTGACAGGTTCTATGGCTACACCTTC.

The chain couples TRBV24-1 to TRBJ1-2; 7 bases align to TRBD1. The V gene's germline CDR1 is KGHDR and CDR2 SFDVKD. The CDR3 is 14 amino acids. V was pared by 5 bases and J by 2 bases, with 4 bases of the junction left unmatched. The CDR3 DNA reads TGTGCCACCAGTGCCCCGGGACAGAACTATGGCTACACCTTC. Translated: CATSAPGQNYGYTF.

In its sample, this clonotype was seen a few times. Lacking the conserved final phenylalanine or tryptophan, this CDR3 likely reflects a read error. This chain joins TRBV12-3 or TRBV12-4 and TRBJ2-5; D is undetermined. The CDR3 spans 11 residues. Trimming took 6 bases from V and 9 from J, leaving 11 bases between them. The CDR3 reads CASSRTESQYY. The CDR3 nucleotides are TGTGCCAGCAGCCGCACGGAGTCCCAGTACTAC.

This clonotype appeared many times. V usage is TRBV20-1 and J usage is TRBJ2-7; 7 nucleotides match TRBD1. This CDR3 has 13 residues. Germline values: CDR1 DFQATT, CDR2 SNEGSKA (reference sequence). V gave up 6 bases and J gave up 1 base; unmatched junction bases: 6. Here the CDR3 DNA reads TGCAGTGCCCGGACAGGTGAATCCTACGAGCAGTACTTC. It codes for CSARTGESYEQYF.

The CDR3 spells CASFDIYYEQYF. For the CDR3, the DNA is TGTGCCAGCTTCGACATCTACTACGAGCAGTACTTC. The chain combines TRBV2 with TRBJ2-7; D is uncertain. With 8 bases removed from V and 3 bases from J, the gap between germline ends came to 11 bases. The CDR3 spans 12 residues. The germline V gene has CDR1 SNHLY and CDR2 FYNNEI. Looking up the rest from reference TRBV2 and TRBJ2-7 gives the full variable domain: EPEVTQTPSHQVTQMGQEVILRCVPISNHLYFYWYRQILGQKVEFLVSFYNNEISEKSEIFDDQFSVERPDGSNFTLKIRSTKLEDSAMYFCASFDIYYEQYFGPGTRLTVT.

This clonotype was counted only a few times. The gene calls are TRBV5-1 and TRBJ1-6, with 7 bases that match TRBD1. Trimming took 2 bases from V and 7 from J; bases not matched to a gene: 6. Germline V CDR1 and CDR2: SGHRS, YFSETQ. CDR3 length: 15 residues. The CDR3 nucleotides read TGCGCCAGCAGCTTAGAGGGACAGACGAATTCACCCCTCCACTTT. This encodes CASSLEGQTNSPLHF. The full variable domain, completed using reference TRBV5-1 and TRBJ1-6, is KAGVTQTPRYLIKTRGQQVTLSCSPISGHRSVSWYQQTPGQGLQFLFEYFSETQRNKGNFPGRFSGRQFSNSRSEMNVSTLELGDSALYLCASSLEGQTNSPLHFGNGTRLTVT.

In regard to this clonotype: At one of its ends the junction is not consistent with the germline gene, which may arise from a read error. The J gene is TRBJ2-2, the V gene TRBV7-8; D gene ambiguous. CDR1 is SGHVS and CDR2 is FQNEAQ in the germline V gene. The CDR3 has 13 amino acids. The CDR3 loop is CGSSLGNTGELFF. CDR3 DNA sequence: TGTGGCAGCAGCCTCGGGAACACCGGGGAGCTGTTTTTT.

This clonotype has at least ten counts. This chain links TRBV12-3 or TRBV12-4 with TRBJ1-6, with D maybe TRBD1 (6 bases). The CDR3 covers 13 residues. V lost 5 bases and J lost 8, with 10 bases in between. CDR3 residues: CASSENRDSPLHF. CDR3 in DNA: TGTGCCAGCAGTGAAAACAGGGATTCACCCCTCCACTTT.

The chain uses TRBV20-1 and TRBJ2-7; 8 nucleotides line up with TRBD2. CDR1 and CDR2 from the germline V gene are DFQATT and SNEGSKA (reference sequence). This CDR3 contains 17 residues. The V segment lost 0 bases and the J segment 3 bases; nucleotides outside the gene matches: 13. CDR3 DNA: TGCAGTGCTAGAGATCTAACTAGCGGAAACATTAACTACGAGCAGTACTTC. The encoded protein is CSARDLTSGNINYEQYF.

The sample holds many counts of this clonotype. The chain combines TRBV7-2 with TRBJ1-1; D unresolved. The CDR3 sequence is 15 residues long. V dropped 7 bases and J dropped 0 bases, with 15 bases sitting between them. Germline CDR1 reads SGHTA; CDR2 reads FQGNSA. CDR3: CASKWGSNLNTEAFF. The CDR3 nucleotides are TGTGCCAGCAAATGGGGTTCCAACTTGAACACTGAAGCTTTCTTT.

J is TRBJ2-2 and V is TRBV19, with 11 bases identical to TRBD2. Germline CDR1 and CDR2: LNHDA and SQIVND (reference sequence). This CDR3 region has 14 residues. With 5 bases clipped from V and 6 bases from J, the junction kept 2 bases outside the gene matches. The chain's CDR3 is CASSASGRSGELFF. DNA of the CDR3: TGTGCCAGTAGTGCTAGCGGGAGGTCCGGGGAGCTGTTTTTT.

Concerning this clonotype: Because it lacks the conserved phenylalanine or tryptophan at the end, this CDR3 is likely a read error. The chain carries TRBV7-9 and TRBJ2-7; possibly TRBD2 for D (6 bases). Germline V gene data show CDR1 as SEHNR and CDR2 as FQNEAQ (reference sequence). The CDR3 length is 13 residues. The V gene lost 5 bases and the J gene lost 0 bases, with 8 bases spanning the gap. As DNA, the CDR3 is TGTGCCAGCAGCAGGGACTCCTCCTACGAGCAGTACTAC. This sequence encodes CASSRDSSYEQYY.

In its sample, this clonotype was seen many times. The V call is TRBV19, the J call TRBJ2-7; 11 bases match TRBD1. Germline CDR1 reads LNHDA; CDR2 reads SQIVND (reference sequence). The CDR3 covers 14 residues. V dropped 5 bases and J dropped 6; count of bases not matched to a gene: 6. Here the CDR3 DNA reads TGTGCCAGTAGTTTCCCCGGGACAGGGGGCGAGCAGTACTTC. This gives the protein CASSFPGTGGEQYF.

The table lists this clonotype with a few counts. The chain uses TRBV10-3 and TRBJ2-5; TRBD1 matches 7 bases. Germline trimming cut 7 bases from V and 1 base from J; bases unmatched to any gene: 3. Per germline, CDR1 ENHRY and CDR2 SYGVKD. CDR3 size: 13 residues. The CDR3 loop reads CAITGQLQETQYF. Here the CDR3 DNA reads TGTGCCATCACGGGACAGCTCCAAGAGACCCAGTACTTC.